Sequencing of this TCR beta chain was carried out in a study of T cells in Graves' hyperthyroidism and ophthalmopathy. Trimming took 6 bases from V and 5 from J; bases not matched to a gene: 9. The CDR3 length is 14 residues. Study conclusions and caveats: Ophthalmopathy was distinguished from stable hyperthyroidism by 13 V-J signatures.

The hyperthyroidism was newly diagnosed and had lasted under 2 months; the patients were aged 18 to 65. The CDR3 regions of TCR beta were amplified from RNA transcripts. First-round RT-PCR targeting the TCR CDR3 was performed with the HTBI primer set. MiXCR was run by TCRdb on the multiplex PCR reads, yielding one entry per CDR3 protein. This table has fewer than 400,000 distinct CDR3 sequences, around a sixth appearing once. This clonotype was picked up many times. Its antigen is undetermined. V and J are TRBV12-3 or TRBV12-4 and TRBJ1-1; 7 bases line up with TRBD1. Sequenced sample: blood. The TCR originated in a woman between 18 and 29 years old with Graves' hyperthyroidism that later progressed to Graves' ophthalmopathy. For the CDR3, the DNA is TGTGCCAGCAGGCCCGCGACAGGGACAACTGAAGCTTTCTTT. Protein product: CASRPATGTTEAFF.